In this sample, the clone carrying this T cell receptor (beta chain) turned up many times. TCRdb re-called the 5' RACE reads through MiXCR, storing one row per CDR3 protein. The data contain around 30,000 distinct CDR3 sequences, approximately 25% of them seen just once; the ten biggest clones take up approximately 3.7%. Germline loops: CDR1 SGHTA, CDR2 FQGTGA. The V and J ends lost 3 bases and 4 bases respectively, with 16 bases between them. This CDR3 spans 16 amino acids. This sequence originates from a female donor with breast cancer. Sequencing was done on a sample of naive CD4+ T cells sorted from a lymph node. Specified subset: naive CD4+ T cells, CD4+CD45RA+CD25-. This chain joins TRBV7-3 and TRBJ1-5; D gene ambiguous. The CDR3 sequence: CASSFGTDFRNQPQHF. The CDR3 DNA reads TGTGCCAGCAGCTTCGGCACGGACTTCAGGAATCAGCCCCAGCATTTT.